The 5 T cell receptor beta chains listed next were all sequenced from one sample in a study of blood T cell repertoires in COVID-19. TCRdb's copy holds only in-frame clones and misses some; the assay was immunoSEQ multiplex PCR. This table has about 58,000 clones, approximately 83% appearing once. Sequencing was performed on peripheral blood. These receptors originate from a man older than 75 with COVID-19, enrolled during active disease.

CDR3 coding DNA: TGTGCCAGCTCAGAGGGAGCTAATGAAAAACTGTTTTTT. As protein: CASSEGANEKLFF. The V and J genes are TRBV18 and TRBJ1-4; D remains unclear. CDR3 length: 13 residues. Germline-derived CDR1 and CDR2 are KGHSH and LQKENI. Trimming removed 5 bases from V and 3 bases from J, with 7 bases in between.

This chain links TRBV5-1 with TRBJ1-6, with 7 positions matching TRBD1. In germline, CDR1 is SGHRS, CDR2 YFSETQ. With V trimmed by 5 bases and J by 10 bases, 12 bases remained unmatched. The CDR3 consists of 15 residues. In DNA form, the CDR3 reads TGCGCCAGCAGAGGGTCTGACAGGGTGGTATCACCCCTCCACTTT. Protein: CASRGSDRVVSPLHF.

This chain links TRBV15 with TRBJ1-3, with 9 bases lining up with TRBD1. The germline gives CDR1 LNHNV, CDR2 YYDKDF (reference sequence). V lost 7 bases and J lost 0; bases outside the gene matches: 10. CDR3 length: 17 amino acids. The CDR3 DNA reads as TGTGCCACCATGTTAGGGGACAGGGAGGCCTCTGGAAACACCATATATTTT. Protein: CATMLGDREASGNTIYF.

This rearrangement joins TRBV24-1 to TRBJ2-1, with a possible D match to TRBD2 (5 bases). V was shortened by 6 bases and J by 6 bases, with 8 bases between the two germline ends. This CDR3 has 12 amino acids. Germline V CDR1 and CDR2: KGHDR, SFDVKD. CDR3 coding DNA: TGTGCCACCAGTTCGACTATCAATGAGCAGTTCTTC. Translation: CATSSTINEQFF.

The CDR3, as DNA: TGTGCCAGCAGCTTGGAGTACAGCCCGGCTGAAGCTTTCTTT. Protein sequence: CASSLEYSPAEAFF. J is TRBJ1-1 and V is TRBV5-4; no clear D. CDR1 is SGHNT, CDR2 YYREEE, per germline (reference sequence). The CDR3 has 14 amino acids. Between the trimmed V and J ends, which lost 0 bases and 6 bases, there was a span of 12 bases.